This T cell receptor (beta chain) is drawn from a study of cytomegalovirus exposure and HLA in healthy donors. About the research overall: Previous work identified 117 million unique TCR beta sequences from 150 million to 200 million T cells. General observations from the study: Some V segments, TRBV6-2 and TRBV6-3 among them, were indistinguishable and were therefore excluded. Common viral pathogens (according to a later analysis) appeared linked to several of the most significant clusters. The likely origin of a cluster of highly shared sequence variants was a sequencing artifact.

PCR amplification relied on 60 Vbeta primers (plus 13 Jbeta primers). The protocol was immunoSEQ multiplex PCR, while the TCRdb copy is restricted to in-frame clones and leaves out a portion. Here the sample spans 160,000 or so clones, 86% being singletons. The CDR3 is made up of 16 amino acids. The V and J ends lost 3 bases and 2 bases, in that order; junction bases with no gene match: 3. Germline V gene sequence: CDR1 MNHNS, CDR2 SASEGT. Details on this clone: Its antigen remains unknown.

Source material: PBMCs. This sequence originates from a woman in her late teens or twenties in good health and CMV-seronegative. This chain uses TRBV6-1 with TRBJ2-1; 11 bases fit TRBD1. The CDR3 bases are TGTGCCAGCAGTGATTGGACAGGGGGCCCCTACAATGAGCAGTTCTTC. Translated, it gives CASSDWTGGPYNEQFF.